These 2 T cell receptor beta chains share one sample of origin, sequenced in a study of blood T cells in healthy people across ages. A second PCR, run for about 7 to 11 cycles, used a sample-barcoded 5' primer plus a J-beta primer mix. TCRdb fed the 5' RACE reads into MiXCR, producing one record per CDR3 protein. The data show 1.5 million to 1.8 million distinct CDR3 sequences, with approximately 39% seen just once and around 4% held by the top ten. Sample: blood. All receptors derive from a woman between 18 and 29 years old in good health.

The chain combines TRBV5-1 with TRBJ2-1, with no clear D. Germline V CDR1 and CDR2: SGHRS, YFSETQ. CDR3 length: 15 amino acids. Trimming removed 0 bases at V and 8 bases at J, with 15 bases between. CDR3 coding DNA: TGCGCCAGCAGCTTGGGGGTGGGCAAGCTCGATGAGCAGTTCTTC. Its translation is CASSLGVGKLDEQFF.

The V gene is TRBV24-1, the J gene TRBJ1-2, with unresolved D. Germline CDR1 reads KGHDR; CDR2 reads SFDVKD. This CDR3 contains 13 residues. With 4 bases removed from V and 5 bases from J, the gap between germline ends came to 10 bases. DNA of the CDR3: TGTGCCACCAGTGAAGGCCCGACTTATGGCTACACCTTC. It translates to CATSEGPTYGYTF.